Listed here are 16 T cell receptor delta chains from one sample, sequenced in a study of gamma-delta chains in newborns, infants, children. TCRdb made new clone calls on the reads using CATT. The data show about 4,900 delta-chain clones, 2.5% to 3% seen once. The sample was blood. The receptors stem from a child who was a newborn, infant or young child, either healthy, febrile or measles-vaccinated (not recorded which).

Notes on this clone: A far larger clone is only one base removed, so a read error is likely. This same CDR3 is encoded by further DNA sequences in the sample. The chain couples TRDV2 to TRDJ2; the match to TRDD3 covers 10 bases. Germline CDR1 and CDR2: GEAIGNYY and EKD. The CDR3 length is 14 residues. V shed 1 base and J 5 bases; nucleotides not matched to a gene: 0. The CDR3 bases are TGTGCCTGTGACACACTGGGGGATACAGCACAACTCTTCTTT. Its translation is CACDTLGDTAQLFF.

In this sample, this clone turned up a few times. The CDR3 loop is CACDKLGVTTLTAQLFF. Written as DNA, the CDR3 is TGTGCCTGTGACAAACTGGGGGTCACCACCTTGACAGCACAACTCTTCTTT. V and J are TRDV2 and TRDJ2; TRDD3 agrees at 8 bases. The CDR3 covers 17 residues. Germline CDR1 reads GEAIGNYY; CDR2 reads EKD. After removal of 2 bases from V and 2 bases from J, the junction contained 9 bases not matched to a gene.

This clone has more than one count but fewer than ten. V is TRDV2 and J is TRDJ3, with 8 bases that match TRDD3. CDR3 length: 20 amino acids. Germline V gene data show CDR1 as GEAIGNYY and CDR2 as EKD. V dropped 0 bases and J dropped 0; count of bases not matched to a gene: 9. The CDR3 sequence: CACDTVYWGPSSWDTRQMFF. The CDR3 DNA follows: TGTGCCTGTGACACCGTTTACTGGGGGCCGAGCTCCTGGGACACCCGACAGATGTTTTTC.

Note on this clone: It may be a read error: a sequence one base away is much more abundant. CDR3: CACDILGDTSFWDTRQMFF. CDR3 DNA sequence: TGTGCCTGTGACATACTGGGGGATACGAGCTTCTGGGACACCCGACAGATGTTTTTC. The rearrangement joins TRDV2 to TRDJ3, with 13 bases aligning to TRDD3. Trimming removed 2 bases from V and 3 bases from J; junction bases left unmatched: 6. The CDR3 has 19 amino acids. CDR1 and CDR2 (germline): GEAIGNYY, EKD.

This chain uses TRDV2 with TRDJ2, with D perhaps TRDD3 (6 bases). Between the trimmed V and J ends, which lost 2 bases and 1 base, there was a span of 10 bases. The CDR3 sequence is 15 residues long. Germline V lookup: CDR1 GEAIGNYY, CDR2 EKD. This chain's CDR3 is CACDKWGDLTAQLFF. For the CDR3, the DNA is TGTGCCTGTGACAAATGGGGGGATTTGACAGCACAACTCTTCTTT.

Comments on this clone: No DNA is shown, since the ends of the CDR3 on it are uncertain; the CDR3 is the one TCRdb lists. The rearrangement links TRAV29/DV5 to TRDJ1; the table's D call of TRDD3 was not tested on the DNA. The germline gives CDR1 NSMFDY, CDR2 ISSIKDK. The CDR3 spans 25 residues, counting both ends. This chain's CDR3 is CSVLLCSKGYLWGYHRSKYTDKLIF.

This clone was counted only a few times. The V call is TRDV2, the J call TRDJ3; TRDD3 aligns across 7 bases. V was pared by 1 base and J by 0 bases, with 2 bases of the junction left unmatched. The CDR3 runs to 17 residues. Germline V CDR1 and CDR2: GEAIGNYY, EKD. The DNA for the CDR3 is TGTGCCTGTGACACTACTGGGGACTCCTGGGACACCCGACAGATGTTTTTC. Translated: CACDTTGDSWDTRQMFF.

The rearrangement links TRDV2 to TRDJ3; 10 bases map to TRDD3. Germline CDR1 and CDR2: GEAIGNYY and EKD. There are 19 residues in the CDR3. V was pared by 0 bases and J by 2 bases, with 6 bases of the junction left unmatched. For the CDR3, the DNA is TGTGCCTGTGACACCGTACTGGGGGATTCTCCCTGGGACACCCGACAGATGTTTTTC. It specifies CACDTVLGDSPWDTRQMFF.

V and J are TRDV2 and TRDJ1; 13 bases map to TRDD3. The CDR3 runs to 18 residues. V lost 1 base and J lost 0; bases outside the gene matches: 7. Germline V gene sequence: CDR1 GEAIGNYY, CDR2 EKD. The CDR3 loop is CACDTVLGDTRYTDKLIF. The DNA for the CDR3 is TGTGCCTGTGACACAGTACTGGGGGATACGCGGTACACCGATAAACTCATCTTT.

This clone ranks as medium-sized. This same CDR3 is encoded by further DNA sequences in the sample. The J gene is TRDJ2, the V gene TRDV2; TRDD3 agrees at 11 bases. The CDR3 has 17 amino acids. Trimming at V came to 0 bases and at J to 0 bases, leaving 2 bases not matched to a gene. Germline V gene sequence: CDR1 GEAIGNYY, CDR2 EKD. In DNA, the CDR3 is TGTGCCTGTGACACCGTTGGGGGATACGCTTTGACAGCACAACTCTTCTTT. It yields the protein CACDTVGGYALTAQLFF.

With regard to this clone: Different DNA sequences within this sample yield the same CDR3. J is TRDJ3 and V is TRDV2, with a weak D call TRDD3 (6 bases). CDR3 length equals 17 residues. Germline CDR1 reads GEAIGNYY; CDR2 reads EKD. Between the trimmed V and J ends, which lost 4 bases and 2 bases, there was a span of 14 bases. CDR3 DNA sequence: TGTGCCTGTGATAGTACTGGGTCTACCTGGGACACCCGACAGATGTTTTTC. This gives the protein CACDSTGSTWDTRQMFF.

The chain's CDR3 is CACGTMGDTGSWDTRQMFF. The CDR3 nucleotides read TGTGCCTGTGGCACAATGGGGGATACGGGTTCCTGGGACACCCGACAGATGTTTTTC. The chain employs TRDV2 and TRDJ3, with 11 nucleotides matching TRDD3. This CDR3 is 19 amino acids long. V shed 5 bases, J shed 1 base, and the junction held 9 bases outside the gene matches. Germline lookup yields CDR1 GEAIGNYY and CDR2 EKD.

This clone appeared a few times. The same CDR3 arises from other DNA sequences in this sample as well. V is TRDV2 and J is TRDJ3; D gene unclear. V lost 3 bases, J lost 0 bases, and 14 bases lay in between. The CDR3 runs to 18 residues. Germline CDR1 is GEAIGNYY and CDR2 is EKD. The CDR3 DNA follows: TGTGCCTGTGACCCACTCCTCGAAAGCTCCTGGGACACCCGACAGATGTTTTTC. It codes for CACDPLLESSWDTRQMFF.

Worth noting for this clone: This CDR3 is also generated by other DNA sequences in the sample. This rearrangement joins TRDV2 to TRDJ3; TRDD3 matches 11 bases. Trimming cost V 1 base and J 0 bases; bases outside gene matches: 4. The length of the CDR3 is 19 residues. The germline V gene encodes CDR1 GEAIGNYY and CDR2 EKD. Here the CDR3 DNA reads TGTGCCTGTGACACTGGGGGATACGGTAGCTCCTGGGACACCCGACAGATGTTTTTC. Its translation is CACDTGGYGSSWDTRQMFF.

This chain connects TRDV2 to TRDJ3; 13 bases fit TRDD3. Trimming at V came to 0 bases and at J to 4 bases, leaving 5 bases not matched to a gene. Germline V gene sequence: CDR1 GEAIGNYY, CDR2 EKD. The CDR3 length is 19 residues. The CDR3 bases are TGTGCCTGTGACACCGTACTGGGGGATACGCGATGGGACACCCGACAGATGTTTTTC. It yields the protein CACDTVLGDTRWDTRQMFF.

This clone is medium-sized within its sample. The sample holds other DNA sequences that translate to the same CDR3. The chain has TRDV2 and TRDJ3, with 13 bases matching TRDD3. Trimming cost V 4 bases and J 0 bases; bases outside gene matches: 2. Germline V CDR1 and CDR2: GEAIGNYY, EKD. The CDR3 consists of 18 residues. CDR3 loop: CACDTGGYGSWDTRQMFF. The DNA for the CDR3 is TGTGCCTGTGATACTGGGGGATACGGCTCCTGGGACACCCGACAGATGTTTTTC.